The source of this T cell receptor (beta chain) is a study of immune evolution from preneoplasia to lung adenocarcinoma. Study-wide results and caveats: KRAS-mutant nodules had the highest T cell clonality. Later-stage lesions appeared to have more T cells, more diversity, less clonality.

H&E slides confirmed each diagnosis, reviewed by two pathologists independently. After pathologic assessment, macro-dissection selected premalignant or tumor cells for extraction. This clone was seen a few times. The antigen is not known. This CDR3 comprises 11 residues. Trimming removed 3 bases at V and 4 bases at J, with 6 bases between. CDR1 is DFQATT and CDR2 is SNEGSKA in the germline V gene (reference sequence). Clones were sequenced by immunoSEQ multiplex PCR, and TCRdb holds only the in-frame ones, with some missing. The sample consists of around 11,000 clones, about 78% of them appearing once.

V usage is TRBV20-1 and J usage is TRBJ1-1; the D is unclear. The sample taken for sequencing was FFPE minimally invasive lung adenocarcinoma tissue. This receptor was taken from a person aged 60-80 years with lung adenocarcinoma. Here the CDR3 reads CSARLVTEAFF. The CDR3 DNA follows: TGCAGTGCTAGGTTGGTCACTGAAGCTTTCTTT.